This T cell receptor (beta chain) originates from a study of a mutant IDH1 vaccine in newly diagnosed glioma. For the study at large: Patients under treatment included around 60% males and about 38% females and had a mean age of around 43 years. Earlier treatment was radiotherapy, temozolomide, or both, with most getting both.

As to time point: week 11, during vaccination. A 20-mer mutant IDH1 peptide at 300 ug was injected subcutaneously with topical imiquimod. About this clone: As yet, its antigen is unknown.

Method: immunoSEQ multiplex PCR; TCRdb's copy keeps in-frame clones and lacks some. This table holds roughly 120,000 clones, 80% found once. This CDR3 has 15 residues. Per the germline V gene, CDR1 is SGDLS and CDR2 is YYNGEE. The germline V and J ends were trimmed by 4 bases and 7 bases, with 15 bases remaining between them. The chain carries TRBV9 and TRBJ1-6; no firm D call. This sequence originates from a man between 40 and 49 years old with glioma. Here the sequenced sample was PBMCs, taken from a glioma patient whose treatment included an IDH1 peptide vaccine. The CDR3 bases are TGTGCCAGCAGCCGTACGGTGAGCGAGAATTCACCCCTCCACTTT. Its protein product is CASSRTVSENSPLHF.